These 14 T cell receptor beta chains were sequenced from one sample in a study of blood T cell repertoires in COVID-19. Generated by immunoSEQ multiplex PCR, the TCRdb table keeps only in-frame clones and is missing some. Counted here are about 97,000 clones, roughly 92% occurring once; the ten biggest clones make up more than 1.5%. The specimen sequenced was peripheral blood. The receptors shown here come from a woman between 45 and 65 years old with COVID-19, enrolled during active disease.

The J gene is TRBJ1-1, the V gene TRBV2; 8 bases map to TRBD1. J lost 4 bases, V lost 6 bases, and 7 bases had no gene match. From germline, CDR1 is SNHLY and CDR2 FYNNEI. The CDR3 is 14 residues long. The CDR3 DNA reads as TGTGCCAGCAGATCCGGGACAGGAGGCACTGAAGCTTTCTTT. It encodes CASRSGTGGTEAFF. The full variable domain, rest sourced from reference TRBV2 and TRBJ1-1, is EPEVTQTPSHQVTQMGQEVILRCVPISNHLYFYWYRQILGQKVEFLVSFYNNEISEKSEIFDDQFSVERPDGSNFTLKIRSTKLEDSAMYFCASRSGTGGTEAFFGQGTRLTVV.

CDR3 amino acids: CASSRSGGARDTQYF. The CDR3 coding sequence is TGTGCCAGCAGTCGAAGCGGGGGGGCCAGAGATACGCAGTATTTT. The chain combines TRBV3-1 (or the pseudogene TRBV3-2) with TRBJ2-3, with 10 nucleotides matching TRBD2. Germline lookup yields CDR1 LGHDT and CDR2 YNNKEL (reference sequence). The junction had 8 bases not matched to a gene; V was cut back by 6 bases and J by 5 bases. This CDR3 contains 15 residues.

The V gene is TRBV11-2, the J gene TRBJ2-2, with TRBD1 as a possible D gene (6 bases). V lost 1 base and J 0 bases, leaving 6 bases between the germline ends. Germline V gene data show CDR1 as SGHAT and CDR2 as FQNNGV. The CDR3 spans 15 residues. The CDR3 DNA is TGTGCCAGCAGCTTAGCAGGGGCGAACACCGGGGAGCTGTTTTTT. This encodes CASSLAGANTGELFF. Drawing the rest from reference TRBV11-2 and TRBJ2-2, the complete variable domain is EAGVAQSPRYKIIEKRQSVAFWCNPISGHATLYWYQQILGQGPKLLIQFQNNGVVDDSQLPKDRFSAERLKGVDSTLKIQPAKLEDSAVYLCASSLAGANTGELFFGEGSRLTVL.

The chain employs TRBV29-1 and TRBJ1-2, with 8 nucleotides matching TRBD1. Germline V gene sequence: CDR1 SQVTM, CDR2 ANQGSEA. Losses at the gene ends were 1 base for V and 5 bases for J; bases not matched to a gene: 9. This CDR3 has 15 residues. DNA for the CDR3: TGCAGCGTTGAAGGGAGGACAGGGCGACTTTATGGCTACACCTTC. The encoded protein is CSVEGRTGRLYGYTF.

This sequence joins TRBV5-1 and TRBJ1-1, with D possibly TRBD1 on 5 matching bases. V shed 4 bases and J shed 0 bases, with 16 bases lying between them. Germline CDR1 and CDR2: SGHRS and YFSETQ. This CDR3 is 16 amino acids long. The CDR3: CASSPGGPVVNTEAFF. CDR3 coding DNA: TGCGCCAGCAGCCCGGGGGGACCGGTGGTGAACACTGAAGCTTTCTTT.

This clone was observed once. This chain connects TRBV7-2 to TRBJ2-7; 7 bases match TRBD1. Germline assignment: CDR1 SGHTA and CDR2 FQGNSA. V lost 3 bases to trimming and J lost 5 bases; unmatched junction nucleotides: 7. The CDR3 is made up of 14 amino acids. The DNA for the CDR3 is TGTGCCAGCAGCTTTGAGACAGGGATCGACGAGCAGTACGTC. Its protein product is CASSFETGIDEQYV.

The chain combines TRBV7-6 with TRBJ1-1, with 8 bases fitting TRBD1. The CDR3 length is 13 residues. Per the germline V gene, CDR1 is SGHVS and CDR2 is FNYEAQ. The ends lost 3 bases at V and 4 bases at J; junction bases unmatched: 1. The chain's CDR3 is CASSFQGATEAFF. CDR3 nucleotides: TGTGCCAGCAGCTTCCAGGGGGCCACTGAAGCTTTCTTT.

CDR3 amino acids: CASSPPGLGTRNEQFF. Here the CDR3 DNA reads TGTGCCAGCTCACCACCGGGACTAGGAACCCGCAATGAGCAGTTCTTC. This rearrangement joins TRBV18 to TRBJ2-1; 8 nucleotides match TRBD2. Germline-derived CDR1 and CDR2 are KGHSH and LQKENI. V lost 0 bases and J lost 6; bases outside the gene matches: 7. The CDR3 is 16 amino acids.

This rearrangement joins TRBV18 to TRBJ1-5; 8 positions agree with TRBD1. After removal of 3 bases from V and 9 bases from J, the junction contained 7 bases not matched to a gene. Germline CDR1 reads KGHSH; CDR2 reads LQKENI. The CDR3 length is 14 residues. The CDR3 sequence is CASSPDRVSGPQHF. The CDR3 DNA reads as TGTGCCAGCTCACCGGACAGGGTGTCCGGGCCCCAGCATTTT.

The chain has TRBV24-1 and TRBJ2-3; the D is unclear. This CDR3 has 14 residues. The germline V gene has CDR1 KGHDR and CDR2 SFDVKD. Trimming took off 3 bases at V and 5 bases at J, with 11 bases between the two ends. CDR3 region: CATSDTVVQDTQYF. DNA for the CDR3: TGTGCCACCAGTGATACGGTTGTTCAAGATACGCAGTATTTT.

This clone was seen just once. The V call is TRBV5-1, the J call TRBJ2-2; D unclear. The V end lost 4 bases, the J end lost 0 bases, and 10 bases lay between the germline ends. The CDR3 contains 15 residues. In germline, CDR1 is SGHRS, CDR2 YFSETQ. CDR3 amino acids: CASSTAVSNTGELFF. CDR3 nucleotide sequence: TGCGCCAGCAGCACGGCGGTCTCGAACACCGGGGAGCTGTTTTTT.

The chain combines TRBV29-1 with TRBJ1-1, with 9 bases that match TRBD1. Trimming cost V 6 bases and J 10 bases; bases outside gene matches: 15. Germline V lookup: CDR1 SQVTM, CDR2 ANQGSEA. The CDR3 length is 14 residues. CDR3 in amino acids: CSVPTLTGGGRAFF. In nucleotides, the CDR3 is TGCAGCGTCCCTACCTTAACAGGGGGCGGCAGAGCTTTCTTT.

V gene TRBV5-1 combines with J gene TRBJ2-3, with TRBD1 as a possible D gene (6 bases). The germline V and J ends were trimmed by 4 bases and 2 bases, with 11 bases remaining between them. Germline CDR1 and CDR2: SGHRS and YFSETQ. The CDR3 runs 14 residues. The CDR3 DNA follows: TGCGCCAGCAGCCTTGGACAGTACACAGATACGCAGTATTTT. The encoded protein is CASSLGQYTDTQYF.

The chain joins TRBV19 to TRBJ1-3, with D hard to call. The CDR3 spans 14 residues. V was trimmed by 7 bases and J by 2 bases, leaving 12 bases between them. Looked up from germline, CDR1 is LNHDA and CDR2 is SQIVND (reference sequence). In DNA, the CDR3 is TGTGCCAGTACCCCCGGAGGGACTGGAAACACCATATATTTT. It yields the protein CASTPGGTGNTIYF. Complete variable domain (other parts from reference TRBV19 and TRBJ1-3): DGGITQSPKYLFRKEGQNVTLSCEQNLNHDAMYWYRQDPGQGLRLIYYSQIVNDFQKGDIAEGYSVSREKKESFPLTVTSAQKNPTAFYLCASTPGGTGNTIYFGEGSWLTVV.